These T cell receptor beta chains were read from a single sample in a study of Graves' ophthalmopathy and Graves' hyperthyroidism. TCRdb itself ran the multiplex PCR reads through MiXCR, one entry per CDR3 protein. The sample holds about 590,000 distinct CDR3 sequences, less than 45% seen once. Sequencing was performed on peripheral blood or thyroid tissue (not recorded which). These receptors came from an adult man with Graves' hyperthyroidism. Both conserved end residues are part of each CDR3. The D gene is left open where the match is weak. The size entry is marked missing in some rows and otherwise reads once, few, many or a size class.

NA,TRBJ2-7,TRBV6-1,NA,TGTGCCAGCAGTGTGGGCCTGACAGGATCCTTCCACCCCTTGGCGGTAGTGCAGTACTTC,CASSVGLTGSFHPLAVVQYF
NA,TRBJ2-6,TRBV6-5,NA,TGTGCCAGCAGTGAATGGGGGACCTCTGGGGCCAACGTCCTGACTTTC,CASSEWGTSGANVLTF
NA,TRBJ1-1,TRBV29-1,NA,TGCAGCCTTGAGGGGGGTAGCACAGAGTTT,CSLEGGSTEF
many,TRBJ2-7,TRBV14,TRBD1,TGTGCCAGCAGCCAAGGCGGGACAGGGGCGCGGGAGCAGTACTTC,CASSQGGTGAREQYF
many,TRBJ1-1,TRBV7-8,NA,TGTGCCAGCAGCTTAATTTCAGGGGCTGACGCTGAAGCTTTCTTT,CASSLISGADAEAFF
NA,TRBJ2-7,TRBV7-2,NA,TGTGCCAGCAGCTCGCCGACGGACGGAGACTACGAGCAGTACTTC,CASSSPTDGDYEQYF
many,TRBJ1-2,TRBV6-1,NA,TGTGCCAGCAGACAATTAGATGGCTACACCTTC,CASRQLDGYTF
NA,TRBJ1-5,TRBV7-2,NA,TGTGCCAGCAGCTTAGACGGGGAAGAGACCCAGCATTTT,CASSLDGEETQHF
NA,TRBJ1-4,TRBV15,NA,TGTGCCACCAGCGGAGGACTAGCGGGAAAACTGTTTTTT,CATSGGLAGKLFF
NA,TRBJ1-4,TRBV19,NA,TGTGCCAGTAGTATCACAGGGTCGAGGGGCGAAAAACTGTTTTTT,CASSITGSRGEKLFF
few,TRBJ1-6,TRBV27,NA,TGTGCCAGCAGTCCCGTGAGGAGCTCCTATAATTCACCCCTCCACTTT,CASSPVRSSYNSPLHF
many,TRBJ1-2,TRBV29-1,TRBD1,TGCAGCGTTGCGGCAGGGGGCTATGGCTACACCTTC,CSVAAGGYGYTF
NA,TRBJ2-5,TRBV25-1,NA,TGTGCCAGCAGTGAGAGGTTATCGACGACCCCGTACTTC,CASSERLSTTPYF
NA,TRBJ1-2,TRBV29-1,NA,TGCAGCTTAGAGGGGGGTTATGGCTACACCTTC,CSLEGGYGYTF
NA,TRBJ2-7,TRBV9,TRBD2,TGTGCCAGCAGCGTCGGTGGCGGGAGCGCGTACGAGCAGTACTTC,CASSVGGGSAYEQYF
NA,TRBJ2-7,TRBV10-3,NA,TGTGCCATCAGTGTGGGAAAGGCTACTTACGAGCAGTACTTC,CAISVGKATYEQYF
many,TRBJ2-7,TRBV20-1,NA,TGCAGTGCGAGAGGGACAATCTACGAGCAGTACTTC,CSARGTIYEQYF
NA,TRBJ2-6,TRBV20-1,NA,TGCAGTGCTCCTGACGCGGGGGCCAACGTCCTGACTTTC,CSAPDAGANVLTF
NA,TRBJ1-2,TRBV12-3/TRBV12-4,TRBD1,TGTGCCAGCAGTTTAGTTGTACAGGGGGCGCGAGGCTACACCTTC,CASSLVVQGARGYTF
many,TRBJ1-1,TRBV20-1,NA,TGCAGTGCTAGCTGGTCAGTGACTGAAGCTTTCTTT,CSASWSVTEAFF
NA,TRBJ2-7,TRBV25-1,NA,TGTGCCAGCAGTGAATTTACAGGCGCCTACGAGCAGTACTTC,CASSEFTGAYEQYF
many,TRBJ1-4,TRBV20-1,NA,TGCAGTGCTAGAGATTTGGCGGGAAATGAAAAACTGTTTTTT,CSARDLAGNEKLFF
few,TRBJ2-7,TRBV20-1,TRBD2,TGCAGTGCTAGCGTCGGGAGGGCCAGGGATGAGCAGTACTTC,CSASVGRARDEQYF
NA,TRBJ1-5,TRBV5-6,TRBD1,TGTGCCAGCAAGCTGACCTCCACCGGGGAGCTGAAACAGGGGACTCAGCCCCAGCATTTT,CASKLTSTGELKQGTQPQHF
NA,TRBJ2-3,TRBV5-1,TRBD2,TGCGCCAGCAGCCAAACTAGCGGGGGGCCGCGGATAAACACAGATACGCAGTATTTT,CASSQTSGGPRINTDTQYF
NA,TRBJ1-2,TRBV7-2,NA,TGTGCCAGCAGCTTAAGACAGGCCCCTTATGGCTACACCTTC,CASSLRQAPYGYTF
few,TRBJ2-1,TRBV24-1,NA,TGTGCCACCAGTGCGGGCAGGGGACAATTCTTC,CATSAGRGQFF
NA,TRBJ1-2,TRBV29-1,NA,TGCAGCGTTGAGAACCAAGGTGGGACCAACTATGGCTACACCTTC,CSVENQGGTNYGYTF
few,TRBJ2-3,TRBV24-1,TRBD1,TGTGCCACCAGTCCCGGGACAGGGTACACAGATACGCAGTATTTT,CATSPGTGYTDTQYF
many,TRBJ1-6,TRBV6-5,NA,TGTGCCAGCAGTTACGGGACGTGGAGTTCACCCCTCCACTTT,CASSYGTWSSPLHF
many,TRBJ1-3,TRBV20-1,NA,TGCAGTGCTAATACAGGATCGTCTGGAAACACCATATATTTT,CSANTGSSGNTIYF
many,TRBJ1-1,TRBV7-9,TRBD1,TGTGCCAGCAGCCCTCCATACGGGACAGGGGAAAAAGGGAACACTGAAGCTTTCTTT,CASSPPYGTGEKGNTEAFF
NA,TRBJ1-2,TRBV9,NA,TGTGCCAGCAGCGTAGGAGGGAACACTGGCTACACCTTC,CASSVGGNTGYTF
many,TRBJ1-3,TRBV6-6,NA,TGTGCCAGCGGGCCAGTCTCTGGAAACACCATATATTTT,CASGPVSGNTIYF
NA,TRBJ2-7,TRBV7-9,NA,TGCGCCAGCAGCTTGGCACGGACAGAGCCAAACACCGGGGAGCAGTACTTC,CASSLARTEPNTGEQYF
many,TRBJ1-6,TRBV4-1,NA,TGCGCCAGCAGCAACCGACAGGAAAATTCACCCCTCCACTTT,CASSNRQENSPLHF
NA,TRBJ2-6,TRBV20-1,NA,TGCAGTGCTAGAGATCGCCGGGCCAACGTCCTGACTTTC,CSARDRRANVLTF
NA,TRBJ2-2,TRBV2,TRBD2,TGTGCCACTTCGGGACTAGCGGGGGAGCTGTTTTTT,CATSGLAGELFF
many,TRBJ2-5,TRBV2,TRBD2,TGTGCCAGCAGTCGTCTACTAGCGGGGGCCGGGAAAGGAGAGACCCAGTACTTC,CASSRLLAGAGKGETQYF
NA,TRBJ1-5,TRBV15,NA,TGTGCCGCCAGCCGGGACAATAGCAATCAGCCCCAGCATTTT,CAASRDNSNQPQHF
NA,TRBJ2-7,TRBV2,TRBD2,TGTGCCAGCAGTGAGCGGGGGACCGAGCAGTACTTC,CASSERGTEQYF
few,TRBJ2-3,TRBV7-9,NA,TGTGCCAGCAGCTCTGAGTTGCCAGATACGCAGTATTTT,CASSSELPDTQYF
NA,TRBJ1-4,TRBV7-9,TRBD1,TGTGCCAGCAGCTTAGATGGACAGGGGGCGGAAAAACTGTTTTTT,CASSLDGQGAEKLFF
NA,TRBJ2-1,TRBV29-1,NA,TGCAGCGTGGAGGGGCGCGACGGATCCTCCTACAATGAGCAGTTCTTC,CSVEGRDGSSYNEQFF
NA,TRBJ2-2,TRBV2,TRBD2,TGTGCCAGCAGTGAAACTAGCGGGGGGGCGGGGACCGGGGAGCTGTTTTTT,CASSETSGGAGTGELFF
many,TRBJ1-6,TRBV6-5,NA,TGTGCCAGCAGTTTCCAGGGAATCGGCTCACCCCTCCACTTT,CASSFQGIGSPLHF
NA,TRBJ1-5,TRBV10-2,TRBD1,TGCGCCAGCTCCTATCGCGACAGGGTAGTTAATGAGCCCCAGCATTTT,CASSYRDRVVNEPQHF
NA,TRBJ2-7,TRBV15,NA,TGTGCCACCAGCAGGCACAGGGCTCCCTACGAGCAGTACTTC,CATSRHRAPYEQYF
few,TRBJ1-1,TRBV5-8,TRBD1,TGTGCCAGCAGCAGGGACAGGGTATTGAACACTGAAGCTTTCTTT,CASSRDRVLNTEAFF